Presented here are 10 T cell receptor beta chains from one specimen sequenced in a study of CD8 T cells in Susac syndrome. Reverse transcription of 0.5 to 1 ug RNA used random hexamers. TCRdb independently ran MiXCR on the immunoSEQ multiplex PCR reads; one entry per CDR3 protein. The repertoire holds about 100,000 distinct CDR3 sequences, with around 95% as singletons. The sample comprised CD8+ T cells from PBMCs. These TCRs come from a human donor with Susac syndrome.

V is TRBV2 and J is TRBJ2-3; D remains unclear. Germline assignment: CDR1 SNHLY and CDR2 FYNNEI. This CDR3 is 13 amino acids long. V lost 8 bases, J lost 8 bases, and 17 bases lay in between. CDR3 bases: TGTGCCAGCCTCCCAGATGTCTGGGGTACGCAGTATTTT. Translation: CASLPDVWGTQYF. The full variable domain, with the rest looked up from reference TRBV2 and TRBJ2-3, is EPEVTQTPSHQVTQMGQEVILRCVPISNHLYFYWYRQILGQKVEFLVSFYNNEISEKSEIFDDQFSVERPDGSNFTLKIRSTKLEDSAMYFCASLPDVWGTQYFGPGTRLTVL.

This rearrangement joins TRBV4-1 to TRBJ2-3; a weak D match, TRBD2 (7 bases). From germline, CDR1 is MGHRA and CDR2 YSYEKL. The CDR3 contains 18 residues. Trimming cost V 1 base and J 4 bases, with 21 bases left between them. CDR3 in DNA: TGCGCCAGCAGCCAAGGGGCGGGTCAAGGGGGGAGGGCAGATACGCAGTATTTT. Its protein product is CASSQGAGQGGRADTQYF.

The chain carries TRBV2 and TRBJ2-7; no firm D call. V was clipped by 7 bases and J by 5 bases, with 15 bases between them. The CDR3 is made up of 13 amino acids. The germline V gene has CDR1 SNHLY and CDR2 FYNNEI. CDR3 DNA sequence: TGTGCCAGCACCATGGGCGCGTGGAACGAGCAGTACTTC. Translated, it gives CASTMGAWNEQYF.

The chain employs TRBV6-1 and TRBJ2-7; D remains ambiguous. The CDR3 spans 13 residues. V dropped 3 bases and J dropped 6 bases, with 12 bases sitting between them. Germline V lookup: CDR1 MNHNS, CDR2 SASEGT. As DNA, the CDR3 is TGTGCCAGCAGTGAGATGATGGTGGTCGAGCAGTACTTC. Translation: CASSEMMVVEQYF.

The chain links TRBV20-1 to TRBJ2-3; 8 bases are shared with TRBD1. The CDR3 has 12 amino acids. Trimming removed 6 bases from V and 5 bases from J; junction bases left unmatched: 4. Germline V CDR1 and CDR2: DFQATT, SNEGSKA (reference sequence). The CDR3 sequence: CSALTGVDTQYF. The CDR3 nucleotides are TGCAGTGCCCTGACAGGGGTAGATACGCAGTATTTT.

J is TRBJ2-1 and V is TRBV20-1; D possibly matches TRBD1 or TRBD2 (5 bases each). With 2 bases removed from V and 4 bases from J, the gap between germline ends came to 15 bases. The CDR3 spans 15 residues. Germline CDR1 DFQATT, CDR2 SNEGSKA (reference sequence). The CDR3 here is CSARSRDDLYNEQFF. The DNA of the CDR3 is TGCAGTGCTAGATCCCGGGACGATCTTTACAATGAGCAGTTCTTC.

The V gene is TRBV20-1, the J gene TRBJ1-5; unclear D gene. Trimming stripped 2 bases from V and 0 bases from J, with 11 bases between. Looked up from germline, CDR1 is DFQATT and CDR2 is SNEGSKA (reference sequence). The CDR3 has 15 residues. CDR3 sequence (DNA): TGCAGTGCTAGACCGTACGCCATTAGCAATCAGCCCCAGCATTTT. Translation: CSARPYAISNQPQHF.

The chain carries TRBV4-1 and TRBJ2-5; 9 positions agree with TRBD1. V was pared by 3 bases and J by 3 bases, with 5 bases of the junction left unmatched. Germline CDR1 reads MGHRA; CDR2 reads YSYEKL. This CDR3 is built from 15 residues. The CDR3 reads CASSQGTGWEETQYF. CDR3 in DNA: TGCGCCAGCAGCCAGGGGACAGGGTGGGAAGAGACCCAGTACTTC.

V is TRBV16 and J is TRBJ1-6; possibly TRBD1 for D (5 bases). The CDR3 runs 15 residues. V shed 4 bases and J shed 7 bases, with 14 bases lying between them. The germline gives CDR1 KGHSY, CDR2 FQNENV. CDR3: CASSRDASGNSPLHF. The CDR3 nucleotides are TGTGCCAGCAGCCGGGACGCCTCGGGCAATTCACCCCTCCACTTT.

The V gene is TRBV20-1, the J gene TRBJ2-6; D not resolved. The CDR3 covers 13 residues. V dropped 4 bases and J dropped 3 bases, with 7 bases sitting between them. The germline CDR1 and CDR2 sequences are DFQATT and SNEGSKA (reference sequence). The CDR3 DNA sequence: TGCAGTGCTATGGATAATGGGGCCAACGTCCTGACTTTC. As protein: CSAMDNGANVLTF.